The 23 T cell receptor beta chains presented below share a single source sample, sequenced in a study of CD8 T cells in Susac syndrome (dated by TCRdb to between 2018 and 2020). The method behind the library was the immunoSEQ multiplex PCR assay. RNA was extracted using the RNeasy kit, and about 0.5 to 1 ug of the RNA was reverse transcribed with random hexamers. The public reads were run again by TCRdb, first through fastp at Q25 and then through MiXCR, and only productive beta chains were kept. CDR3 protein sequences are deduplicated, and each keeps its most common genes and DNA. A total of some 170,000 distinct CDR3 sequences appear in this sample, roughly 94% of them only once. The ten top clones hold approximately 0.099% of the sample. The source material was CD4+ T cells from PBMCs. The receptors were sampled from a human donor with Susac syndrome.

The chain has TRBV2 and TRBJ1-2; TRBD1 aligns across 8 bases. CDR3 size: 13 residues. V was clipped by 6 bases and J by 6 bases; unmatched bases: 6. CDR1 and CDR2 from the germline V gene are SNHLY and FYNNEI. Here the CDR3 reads CASRPRGLNGYTF. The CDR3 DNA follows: TGTGCCAGCAGACCCAGGGGGCTGAATGGCTACACCTTC.

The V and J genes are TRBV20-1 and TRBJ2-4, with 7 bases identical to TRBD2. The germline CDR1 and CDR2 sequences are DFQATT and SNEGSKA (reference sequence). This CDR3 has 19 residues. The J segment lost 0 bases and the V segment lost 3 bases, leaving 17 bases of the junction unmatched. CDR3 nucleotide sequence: TGCAGTGCTAGTGGACGAGGCGGGAGTTCTCCTATAGCCAAAAACATTCAGTACTTC. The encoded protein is CSASGRGGSSPIAKNIQYF.

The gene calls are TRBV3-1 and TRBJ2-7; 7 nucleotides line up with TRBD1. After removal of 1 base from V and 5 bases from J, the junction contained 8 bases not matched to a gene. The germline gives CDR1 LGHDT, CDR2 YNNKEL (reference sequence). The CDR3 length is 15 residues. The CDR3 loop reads CASSQVGDSLHEQYF. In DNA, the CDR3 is TGTGCCAGCAGCCAAGTAGGGGACAGTCTGCACGAGCAGTACTTC.

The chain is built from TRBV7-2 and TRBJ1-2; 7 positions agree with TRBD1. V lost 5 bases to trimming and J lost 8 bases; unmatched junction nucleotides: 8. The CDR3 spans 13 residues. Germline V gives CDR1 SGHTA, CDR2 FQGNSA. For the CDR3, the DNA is TGTGCCAGCAGCCAGACAGGGAGCGAGGGCTACACCTTC. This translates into CASSQTGSEGYTF.

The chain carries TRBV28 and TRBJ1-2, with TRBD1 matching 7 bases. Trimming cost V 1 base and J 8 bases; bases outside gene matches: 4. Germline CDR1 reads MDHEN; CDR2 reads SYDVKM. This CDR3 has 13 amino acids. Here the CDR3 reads CASSLFGTAGYTF. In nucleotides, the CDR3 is TGTGCCAGCAGTTTATTTGGGACAGCCGGCTACACCTTC.

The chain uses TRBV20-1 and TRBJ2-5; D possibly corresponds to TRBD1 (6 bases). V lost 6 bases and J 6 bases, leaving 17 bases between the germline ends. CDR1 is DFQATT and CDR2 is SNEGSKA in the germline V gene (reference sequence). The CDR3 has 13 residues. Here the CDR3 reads CSADSGFGKTQYF. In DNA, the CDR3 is TGCAGTGCGGACAGCGGCTTTGGCAAGACCCAGTACTTC.

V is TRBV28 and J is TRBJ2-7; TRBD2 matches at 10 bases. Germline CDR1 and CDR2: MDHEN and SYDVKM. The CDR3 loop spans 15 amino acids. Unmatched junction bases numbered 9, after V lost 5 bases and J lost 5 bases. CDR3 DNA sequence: TGTGCCAGCAGTCCGCAAGCGGGAGGGCGGCACGAGCAGTACTTC. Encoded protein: CASSPQAGGRHEQYF.

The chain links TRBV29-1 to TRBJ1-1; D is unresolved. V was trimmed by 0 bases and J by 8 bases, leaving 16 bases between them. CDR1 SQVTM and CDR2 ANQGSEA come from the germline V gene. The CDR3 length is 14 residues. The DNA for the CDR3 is TGCAGCGTTGAAGATTTTGCTTATTCTCCAGAAGCTTTCTTT. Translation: CSVEDFAYSPEAFF.

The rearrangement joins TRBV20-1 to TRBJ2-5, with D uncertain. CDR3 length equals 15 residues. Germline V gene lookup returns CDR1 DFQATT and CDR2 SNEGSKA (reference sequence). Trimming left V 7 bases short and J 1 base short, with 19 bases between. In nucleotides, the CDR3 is TGCAGTGGAAGAGCCCTGGCGACTCGCCAAGAGACCCAGTACTTC. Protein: CSGRALATRQETQYF.

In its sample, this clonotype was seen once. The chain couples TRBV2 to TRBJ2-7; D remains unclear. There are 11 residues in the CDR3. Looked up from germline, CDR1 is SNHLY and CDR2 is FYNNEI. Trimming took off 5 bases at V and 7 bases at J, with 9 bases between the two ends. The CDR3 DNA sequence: TGTGCCAGCAGTAGGGTTGAAGAGCAGTACTTC. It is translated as CASSRVEEQYF. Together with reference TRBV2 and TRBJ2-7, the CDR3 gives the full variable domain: EPEVTQTPSHQVTQMGQEVILRCVPISNHLYFYWYRQILGQKVEFLVSFYNNEISEKSEIFDDQFSVERPDGSNFTLKIRSTKLEDSAMYFCASSRVEEQYFGPGTRLTVT.

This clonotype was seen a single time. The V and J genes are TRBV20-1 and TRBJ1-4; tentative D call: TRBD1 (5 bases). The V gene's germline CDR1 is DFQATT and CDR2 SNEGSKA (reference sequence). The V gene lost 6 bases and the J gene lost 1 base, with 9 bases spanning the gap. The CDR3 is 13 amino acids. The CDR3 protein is CSASRVTNEKLFF. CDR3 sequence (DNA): TGCAGTGCCAGCAGGGTAACTAATGAAAAACTGTTTTTT.

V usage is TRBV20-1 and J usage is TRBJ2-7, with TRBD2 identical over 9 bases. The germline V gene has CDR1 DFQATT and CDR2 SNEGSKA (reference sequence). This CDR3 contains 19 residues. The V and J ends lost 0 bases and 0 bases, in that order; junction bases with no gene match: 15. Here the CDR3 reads CSARERLAGIGYSSYEQYF. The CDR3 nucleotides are TGCAGTGCTAGAGAACGCCTAGCGGGAATTGGTTACTCCTCCTACGAGCAGTACTTC.

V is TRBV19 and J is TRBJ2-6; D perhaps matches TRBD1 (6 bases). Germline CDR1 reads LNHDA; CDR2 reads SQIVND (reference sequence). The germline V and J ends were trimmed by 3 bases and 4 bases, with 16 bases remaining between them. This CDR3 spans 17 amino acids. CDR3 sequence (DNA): TGTGCCAGTAGTATTTACAGGGTGACTGGAGGGGCCAACGTCCTGACTTTC. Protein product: CASSIYRVTGGANVLTF.

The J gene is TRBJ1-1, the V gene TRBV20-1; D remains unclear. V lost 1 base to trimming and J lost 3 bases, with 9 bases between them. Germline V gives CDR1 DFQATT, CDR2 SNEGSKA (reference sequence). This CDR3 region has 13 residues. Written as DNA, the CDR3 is TGCAGTGCTAGAGCCCCCGCGTACACTGAAGCTTTCTTT. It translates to CSARAPAYTEAFF.

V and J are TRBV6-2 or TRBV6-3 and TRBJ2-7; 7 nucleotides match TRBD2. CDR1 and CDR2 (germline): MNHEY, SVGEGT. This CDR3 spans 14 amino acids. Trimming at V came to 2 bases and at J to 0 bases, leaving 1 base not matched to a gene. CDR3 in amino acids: CASSYAGDSYEQYF. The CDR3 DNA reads TGTGCCAGCAGTTACGCGGGAGACTCCTACGAGCAGTACTTC.

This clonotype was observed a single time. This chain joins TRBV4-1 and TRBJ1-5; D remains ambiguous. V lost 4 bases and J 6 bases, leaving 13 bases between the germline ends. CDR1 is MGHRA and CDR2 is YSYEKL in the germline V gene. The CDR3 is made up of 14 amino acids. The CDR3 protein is CASSRAPRGQPQHF. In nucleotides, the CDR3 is TGCGCCAGCAGCCGGGCCCCGCGGGGTCAGCCCCAGCATTTT.

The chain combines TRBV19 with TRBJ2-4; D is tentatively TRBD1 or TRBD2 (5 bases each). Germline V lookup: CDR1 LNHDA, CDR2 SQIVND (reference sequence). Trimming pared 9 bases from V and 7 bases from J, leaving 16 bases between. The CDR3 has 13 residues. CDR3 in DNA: TGTGCCAGCTCCGGGACCCTTCGGAACATTCAGTACTTC. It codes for CASSGTLRNIQYF.

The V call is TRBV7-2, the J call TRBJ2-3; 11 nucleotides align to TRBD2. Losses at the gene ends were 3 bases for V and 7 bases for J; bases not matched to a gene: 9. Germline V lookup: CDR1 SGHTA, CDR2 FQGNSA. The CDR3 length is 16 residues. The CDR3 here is CASSFIGSGGAYTQYF. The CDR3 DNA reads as TGTGCCAGCAGCTTCATCGGTAGCGGGGGGGCTTATACGCAGTATTTT.

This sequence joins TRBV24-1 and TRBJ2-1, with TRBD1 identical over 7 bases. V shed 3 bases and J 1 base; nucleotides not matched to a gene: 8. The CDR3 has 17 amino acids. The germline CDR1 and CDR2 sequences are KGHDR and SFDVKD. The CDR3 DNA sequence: TGTGCCACCAGTGATACCCGACAGGGTGGGTCCTACAATGAGCAGTTCTTC. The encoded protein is CATSDTRQGGSYNEQFF.

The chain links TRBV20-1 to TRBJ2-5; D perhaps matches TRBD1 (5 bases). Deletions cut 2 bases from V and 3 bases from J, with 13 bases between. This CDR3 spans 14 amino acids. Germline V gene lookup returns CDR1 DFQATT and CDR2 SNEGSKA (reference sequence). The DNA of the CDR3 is TGCAGTGCTAGAATATCAGGGTTAGAAGAGACCCAGTACTTC. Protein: CSARISGLEETQYF.

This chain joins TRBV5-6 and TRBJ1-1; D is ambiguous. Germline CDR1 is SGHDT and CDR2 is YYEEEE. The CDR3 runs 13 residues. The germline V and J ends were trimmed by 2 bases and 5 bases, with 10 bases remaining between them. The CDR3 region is CASSFYRQTEAFF. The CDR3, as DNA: TGTGCCAGCAGCTTCTATAGGCAAACTGAAGCTTTCTTT.

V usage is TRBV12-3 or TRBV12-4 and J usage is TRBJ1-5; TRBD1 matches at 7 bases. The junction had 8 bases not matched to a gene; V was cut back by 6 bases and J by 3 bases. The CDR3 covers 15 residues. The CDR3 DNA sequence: TGTGCCAGCAGATCCGGGACAGTCTCCAATCAGCCCCAGCATTTT. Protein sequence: CASRSGTVSNQPQHF.

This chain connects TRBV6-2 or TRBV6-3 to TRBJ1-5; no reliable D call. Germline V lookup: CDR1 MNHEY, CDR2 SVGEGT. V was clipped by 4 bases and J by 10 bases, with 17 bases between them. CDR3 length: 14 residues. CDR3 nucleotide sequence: TGTGCCAGCAGTTTTAGGCAGGCGGATTTCCCCCAGCATTTT. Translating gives CASSFRQADFPQHF.